These 28 T cell receptor beta chains originate from one sample sequenced in a study of CD8 T cells in ankylosing spondylitis. Each CDR3 protein gets one entry after TCRdb re-called the 5' RACE reads with MiXCR. The sample has 300,000 to 350,000 distinct CDR3 sequences, 20% seen once. The specimen was blood, either unsorted or a sorted T cell fraction (not recorded which). All receptors derive from a female donor with ankylosing spondylitis or in good health (not recorded which).

The V and J genes are TRBV7-8 and TRBJ2-4; D may correspond to TRBD1 or TRBD2 (5 bases each). The CDR3 consists of 15 residues. V was trimmed by 5 bases and J by 6 bases, leaving 17 bases between them. CDR1 and CDR2 from the germline V gene are SGHVS and FQNEAQ. CDR3 coding DNA: TGTGCCAGCAGCCCGAAACTAGGGGCTGCAAACATTCAGTACTTC. Translated: CASSPKLGAANIQYF.

This clonotype was counted a few times. The rearrangement links TRBV7-8 to TRBJ2-1, with TRBD2 matching 12 bases. The CDR3 has 16 residues. Germline V gene lookup returns CDR1 SGHVS and CDR2 FQNEAQ. J lost 8 bases, V lost 3 bases, and 8 bases had no gene match. The CDR3 coding sequence is TGTGCCAGCAGCTTGGATAAACTAGCGGGAGGAGATGAGCAGTTCTTC. Translated, it gives CASSLDKLAGGDEQFF.

V and J are TRBV10-3 and TRBJ2-2; the D is unclear. V dropped 0 bases and J dropped 3 bases, with 11 bases sitting between them. The length of the CDR3 is 16 residues. Germline lookup yields CDR1 ENHRY and CDR2 SYGVKD. The CDR3 DNA reads TGTGCCATCAGTGAGTCTCCCCGCCCGGACACCGGGGAGCTGTTTTTT. Translating gives CAISESPRPDTGELFF.

The chain uses TRBV12-3 or TRBV12-4 and TRBJ1-2, with 9 nucleotides matching TRBD1. J gave up 7 bases and V 1 base, and 4 bases lay outside the gene matches. There are 14 residues in the CDR3. CDR3 region: CASSLVGTGIGYTF. CDR3 bases: TGTGCCAGCAGTTTAGTGGGGACAGGGATTGGCTACACCTTC.

The table lists this clonotype with a few counts. V is TRBV6-4 and J is TRBJ1-1, with D possibly being TRBD1 (6 bases). V was trimmed by 4 bases and J by 9 bases, leaving 9 bases between them. This CDR3 region has 11 residues. The germline V gene encodes CDR1 MRHNA and CDR2 SNTAGT. CDR3 bases: TGTGCCAGCAGTGGGGGGGGGCAAGCTTTCTTT. Protein sequence: CASSGGGQAFF.

The CDR3 DNA follows: TGTGCCACCAGTGATTTTAGGAGGACAGAGCAGTTCTTC. Translation: CATSDFRRTEQFF. This chain uses TRBV24-1 with TRBJ2-1; D tentatively fits TRBD1 or TRBD2 (5 bases each). Trimming removed 1 base from V and 10 bases from J, with 10 bases in between. This CDR3 is 13 amino acids long. Germline V gives CDR1 KGHDR, CDR2 SFDVKD.

This clonotype was observed a few times. This rearrangement joins TRBV10-3 to TRBJ2-7, with D hard to call. In germline, CDR1 is ENHRY, CDR2 SYGVKD. V was clipped by 3 bases and J by 7 bases, with 13 bases between them. This CDR3 spans 13 amino acids. The CDR3: CAISDPKYEEQYF. In DNA, the CDR3 is TGTGCCATCAGTGATCCCAAGTATGAAGAGCAGTACTTC.

This chain uses TRBV7-2 with TRBJ2-2, with D unresolved. Trimming removed 5 bases at V and 3 bases at J, with 10 bases between. There are 14 residues in the CDR3. Looked up from germline, CDR1 is SGHTA and CDR2 is FQGNSA. The CDR3 nucleotides read TGTGCCAGCAGCCGTCGGGTGGACACCGGGGAGCTGTTTTTT. Its protein is CASSRRVDTGELFF.

The chain uses TRBV7-2 and TRBJ2-7; 8 bases are shared with TRBD2. CDR1 is SGHTA, CDR2 FQGNSA, per germline. The CDR3 is 16 residues long. V was pared by 1 base and J by 7 bases, with 12 bases of the junction left unmatched. This CDR3 reads CASSLVAGTLGGEQYF. The DNA for the CDR3 is TGTGCCAGCAGCTTAGTAGCGGGAACTCTGGGCGGAGAGCAGTACTTC.

This clonotype has a count of ten or more. J is TRBJ2-3 and V is TRBV28; D not resolved. The ends were cut back, 4 bases at V and 0 bases at J, with 11 bases in the middle. CDR1 MDHEN and CDR2 SYDVKM come from the germline V gene. The CDR3 sequence is 15 residues long. This CDR3 reads CASSYPTTSTDTQYF. The CDR3 nucleotides are TGTGCCAGCAGTTACCCAACCACTAGCACAGATACGCAGTATTTT.

In its sample, this clonotype was seen a few times. The chain couples TRBV7-8 to TRBJ2-7, with 7 bases that match TRBD1. The CDR3 runs to 14 residues. The V and J ends lost 3 bases and 2 bases, in that order; junction bases with no gene match: 4. Germline assignment: CDR1 SGHVS and CDR2 FQNEAQ. Here the CDR3 reads CASSLDRLPYEQYF. CDR3 bases: TGTGCCAGCAGCTTGGACAGGTTGCCCTACGAGCAGTACTTC.

This clonotype was found many times. This chain joins TRBV12-3 or TRBV12-4 and TRBJ2-2; D gene uncertain. CDR3 length: 13 amino acids. Deletions cut 5 bases from V and 5 bases from J, with 9 bases between. CDR3 sequence (DNA): TGTGCCAGCAGTCTGATTATTACCGGGGAGCTGTTTTTT. Its translation is CASSLIITGELFF.

The DNA of the CDR3 is TGTGCCAGCAGTAACGCAGGGGGCCTGTGGTCTGGGGCCAACGTCCTGACTTTC. This translates into CASSNAGGLWSGANVLTF. This sequence joins TRBV27 and TRBJ2-6, with TRBD1 matching 8 bases. This CDR3 is built from 18 residues. Germline-derived CDR1 and CDR2 are MNHEY and SMNVEV (reference sequence). With 5 bases clipped from V and 1 base from J, the junction kept 10 bases outside the gene matches.

In this sample, this clonotype turned up a few times. The rearrangement uses TRBV23-1 and TRBJ1-4, with D possibly being TRBD1 (5 bases). TRBV23-1 is noted as an ORF with a role that remains uncertain. This CDR3 is built from 17 residues. Trimming pared 2 bases from V and 7 bases from J, leaving 20 bases between. The DNA of the CDR3 is TGCGCCAGCAGTCAAACCTTTGTGAGGGGCGGCGGTGAAAAACTGTTTTTT. It translates to CASSQTFVRGGGEKLFF.

This chain uses TRBV20-1 with TRBJ2-3; D is possibly TRBD1 (6 bases). Trimming removed 5 bases from V and 4 bases from J, with 19 bases in between. Germline V gene sequence: CDR1 DFQATT, CDR2 SNEGSKA (reference sequence). The CDR3 totals 15 residues. The CDR3 DNA is TGCAGTGCTTGCCACAGGGCAGGGCGTGCAGATACGCAGTATTTT. Protein sequence: CSACHRAGRADTQYF.

The CDR3 loop reads CSARRPGLDYEQYF. The CDR3 DNA reads TGCAGTGCTAGGAGACCGGGACTAGACTACGAGCAGTACTTC. The V call is TRBV20-1, the J call TRBJ2-7; 8 bases line up with TRBD2. Looked up from germline, CDR1 is DFQATT and CDR2 is SNEGSKA (reference sequence). The CDR3 has 14 amino acids. V lost 3 bases and J lost 3; bases outside the gene matches: 7.

The chain carries TRBV29-1 and TRBJ2-5; 7 bases fit TRBD1. CDR1 is SQVTM and CDR2 is ANQGSEA in the germline V gene. CDR3 length equals 14 residues. The V gene end was trimmed by 1 base and the J gene end by 4 bases; junction bases not matched to a gene: 6. The chain's CDR3 is CSVEGQGLPETQYF. For the CDR3, the DNA is TGCAGCGTTGAAGGACAGGGTCTCCCAGAGACCCAGTACTTC.

J is TRBJ2-3 and V is TRBV5-6, with unresolved D. V was trimmed by 2 bases and J by 7 bases, leaving 5 bases between them. Germline CDR1 SGHDT, CDR2 YYEEEE. CDR3 length: 11 residues. The CDR3 protein is CASSLRYTQYF. In DNA form, the CDR3 reads TGTGCCAGCAGCTTAAGGTATACGCAGTATTTT. Looking up the rest from reference TRBV5-6 and TRBJ2-3 gives the full variable domain: DAGVTQSPTHLIKTRGQQVTLRCSPKSGHDTVSWYQQALGQGPQFIFQYYEEEERQRGNFPDRFSGHQFPNYSSELNVNALLLGDSALYLCASSLRYTQYFGPGTRLTVL.

V gene TRBV20-1 combines with J gene TRBJ2-5; D is unresolved. Germline V gene data show CDR1 as DFQATT and CDR2 as SNEGSKA (reference sequence). This CDR3 is 15 amino acids long. Trimming pared 1 base from V and 4 bases from J, leaving 16 bases between. The CDR3 spells CSARVPGAPGETQYF. CDR3 coding DNA: TGCAGTGCTAGAGTACCCGGCGCCCCGGGAGAGACCCAGTACTTC.

This chain uses TRBV6-1 with TRBJ2-1; TRBD2 matches at 7 bases. V lost 10 bases, J lost 4 bases, and 7 bases stayed unmatched. The CDR3 runs 13 residues. Germline-derived CDR1 and CDR2 are MNHNS and SASEGT. DNA for the CDR3: TGTGCCACAACGGCGGGAGTGTACAATGAGCAGTTCTTC. It encodes CATTAGVYNEQFF.

This clonotype was found a few times. V gene TRBV6-8 combines with J gene TRBJ2-7, with D uncertain. The germline CDR1 and CDR2 sequences are MNHGY and SAAAGT. V was clipped by 7 bases and J by 1 base, with 14 bases between them. The CDR3 consists of 14 residues. CDR3 region: CASTSFIKSYEQYF. Written as DNA, the CDR3 is TGTGCCAGCACCAGCTTTATAAAATCCTACGAGCAGTACTTC.

This clonotype was counted many times. V gene TRBV10-3 combines with J gene TRBJ1-1; 9 bases are shared with TRBD1. The V gene's germline CDR1 is ENHRY and CDR2 SYGVKD. CDR3 length: 13 residues. The V and J ends lost 6 bases and 5 bases, in that order; junction bases with no gene match: 4. CDR3 in DNA: TGTGCCATCAGGGGGACAGGGAGGACTGAAGCTTTCTTT. This encodes CAIRGTGRTEAFF.

This chain joins TRBV2 and TRBJ2-3; 7 bases match TRBD1. V shed 7 bases, J shed 3 bases, and the junction held 7 bases outside the gene matches. Germline V CDR1 and CDR2: SNHLY, FYNNEI. The length of the CDR3 is 14 residues. This chain's CDR3 is CASNREQGTDTQYF. In DNA form, the CDR3 reads TGTGCCAGCAATCGGGAACAGGGGACAGATACGCAGTATTTT.

This rearrangement joins TRBV6-5 to TRBJ2-5; TRBD2 is a possible D gene (5 bases). Germline CDR1 and CDR2: MNHEY and SVGAGI. The CDR3 covers 15 residues. V was cut by 4 bases and J by 4 bases, with 16 bases left in between. The CDR3 reads CASSFLSASGETQYF. DNA of the CDR3: TGTGCCAGCAGTTTCCTTAGCGCCTCGGGAGAGACCCAGTACTTC.

This clonotype was counted between two and nine times. This sequence joins TRBV20-1 and TRBJ1-2; maybe TRBD1 (5 bases). The ends were cut back, 6 bases at V and 8 bases at J, with 16 bases in the middle. This CDR3 is 12 amino acids long. The V gene's germline CDR1 is DFQATT and CDR2 SNEGSKA (reference sequence). The CDR3 DNA is TGCAGTGCCCCCGGGGCGAACCGGGGCTACACCTTC. Its translation is CSAPGANRGYTF.

This clonotype was recorded at least ten times. The J gene is TRBJ1-1, the V gene TRBV28; no definite D call. Germline assignment: CDR1 MDHEN and CDR2 SYDVKM. Trimming took 2 bases from V and 0 from J, leaving 4 bases between them. This CDR3 contains 13 residues. In DNA, the CDR3 is TGTGCCAGCAGTTTACCGGTGAACACTGAAGCTTTCTTT. Translating gives CASSLPVNTEAFF.

This chain links TRBV4-3 with TRBJ1-5; possible D gene TRBD1, 6 bases. The CDR3 consists of 15 residues. With 0 bases removed from V and 7 bases from J, the gap between germline ends came to 13 bases. CDR1 and CDR2 from the germline V gene are LGHNA and YSLEER. The CDR3 spells CASSQDRGNWQPQHF. CDR3 in DNA: TGCGCCAGCAGCCAAGATAGGGGGAACTGGCAGCCCCAGCATTTT.

As DNA, the CDR3 is TGCAGTGCTAGAGATGCACTAGCGGGATACAATGAGCAGTTCTTC. It is translated as CSARDALAGYNEQFF. The rearrangement links TRBV20-1 to TRBJ2-1; 10 bases map to TRBD2. The CDR3 length is 15 residues. The ends lost 0 bases at V and 4 bases at J; junction bases unmatched: 3. CDR1 DFQATT and CDR2 SNEGSKA come from the germline V gene (reference sequence).